This TCR beta chain was recovered during a study of regulatory T cells in long-lasting Graves disease. This clonotype was counted a few times. The CDR3 contains 13 residues. Germline CDR1 is MNHEY and CDR2 is SVGEGT. V was clipped by 5 bases and J by 2 bases, with 8 bases between them. HTBI primers from iRepertoire and Arm-PCR of CDR3 regions yielded the TCR beta libraries. TCRdb called the multiplex PCR reads again in MiXCR, with one record for every CDR3 protein. Here the sample spans approximately 540,000 distinct CDR3 sequences, around 12% being singletons. Time point noted: newly diagnosed GD, antithyroid drugs for less than 3 months. The TCR library was prepared using RNA isolated from PBMCs. These data were also filed under a second study, of T cells in Graves' hyperthyroidism and ophthalmopathy. That study reports: Thyroid ultrasound, orbital computed tomography, clinical symptoms, and serum thyroxine and TRAb underpinned diagnoses. A model of 13 V-J pairs discriminated ophthalmopathy from stable hyperthyroidism. Ophthalmopathy, as predicted by the model, came a median 6.5 months after the prediction.

The rearrangement joins TRBV6-2 or TRBV6-3 to TRBJ2-3; D gene unclear. Material: peripheral blood mononuclear cells (PBMCs), obtained at new diagnosis, from a patient treated with antithyroid drugs. The sequence came from a woman between 25 and 40 years old with Graves disease. The CDR3, as DNA: TGTGCCAGCAGTGGCACCCTCACAGATACGCAGTATTTT. This gives the protein CASSGTLTDTQYF.